The entry below describes one T cell receptor beta chain. These data come from a study of blood T cell repertoires in COVID-19. Across the whole study: The United States, Italy and Spain supplied acute and convalescent COVID-19 samples.

Methods used by the authors: Quantification of nucleated cells was approximated via reference gene primer amplification. Using immunoSEQ multiplex PCR, the repertoire was profiled, and TCRdb retains in-frame clones only, with some absent. That table gives V, J and clone size, and the DNA gave D and trimming. The sample yields 200,000 to 250,000 clones, about 85% seen once. The sequence came from a woman aged 80 or over with active or convalescent COVID-19. Sequencing was carried out using peripheral blood.

CDR3 in amino acids: CASRRGLAKNIQYF. In DNA, the CDR3 is TGCGCCAGCAGGCGGGGACTAGCCAAAAACATTCAGTACTTC. The chain joins TRBV10-1 to TRBJ2-4; a weak D match, TRBD2 (6 bases). The CDR3 consists of 14 residues. Germline V gene lookup returns CDR1 WNHNN and CDR2 SYGVQD (reference sequence). Trimming took 6 bases from V and 0 from J, leaving 9 bases between them.